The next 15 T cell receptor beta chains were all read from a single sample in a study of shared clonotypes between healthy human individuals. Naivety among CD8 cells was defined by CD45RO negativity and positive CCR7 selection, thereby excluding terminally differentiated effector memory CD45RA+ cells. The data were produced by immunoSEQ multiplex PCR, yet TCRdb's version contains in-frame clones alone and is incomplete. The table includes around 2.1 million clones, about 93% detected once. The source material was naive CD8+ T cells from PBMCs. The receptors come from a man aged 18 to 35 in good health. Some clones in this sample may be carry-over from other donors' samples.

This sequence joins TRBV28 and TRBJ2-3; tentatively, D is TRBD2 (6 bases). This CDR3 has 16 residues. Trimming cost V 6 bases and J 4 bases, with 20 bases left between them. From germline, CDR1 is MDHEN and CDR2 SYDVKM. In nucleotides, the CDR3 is TGTGCCAGCAGCCGTTTACGGGACTCGGTTCCAGATACGCAGTATTTT. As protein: CASSRLRDSVPDTQYF. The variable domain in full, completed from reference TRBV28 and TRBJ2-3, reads DVKVTQSSRYLVKRTGEKVFLECVQDMDHENMFWYRQDPGLGLRLIYFSYDVKMKEKGDIPEGYSVSREKKERFSLILESASTNQTSMYLCASSRLRDSVPDTQYFGPGTRLTVL.

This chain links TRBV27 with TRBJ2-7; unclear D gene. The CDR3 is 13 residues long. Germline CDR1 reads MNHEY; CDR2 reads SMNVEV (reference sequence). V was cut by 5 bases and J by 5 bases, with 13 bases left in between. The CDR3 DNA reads TGTGCCAGCAGTCCCCTAATCGTCCACGAGCAGTACTTC. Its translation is CASSPLIVHEQYF.

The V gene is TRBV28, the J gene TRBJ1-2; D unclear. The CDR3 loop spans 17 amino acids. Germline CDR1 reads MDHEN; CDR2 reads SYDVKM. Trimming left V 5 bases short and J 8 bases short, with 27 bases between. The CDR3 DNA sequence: TGTGCCAGCAGTGGGAGCCCGACGGTATGGAGGTCGGAGGGCTACACCTTC. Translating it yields CASSGSPTVWRSEGYTF.

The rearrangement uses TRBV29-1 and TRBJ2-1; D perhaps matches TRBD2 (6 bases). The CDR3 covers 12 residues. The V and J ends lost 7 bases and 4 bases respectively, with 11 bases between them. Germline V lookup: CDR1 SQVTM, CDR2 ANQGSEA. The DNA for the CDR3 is TGCAGCGCTTCCGGGACTTACAATGAGCAGTTCTTC. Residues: CSASGTYNEQFF.

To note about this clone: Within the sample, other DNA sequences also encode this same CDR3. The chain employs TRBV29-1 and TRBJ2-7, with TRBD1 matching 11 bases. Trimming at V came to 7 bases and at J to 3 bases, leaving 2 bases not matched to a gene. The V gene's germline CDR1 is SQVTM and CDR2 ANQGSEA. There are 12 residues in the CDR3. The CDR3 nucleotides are TGCAGCGCTGGGACAGGGGGCTACGAGCAGTACTTC. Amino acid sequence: CSAGTGGYEQYF.

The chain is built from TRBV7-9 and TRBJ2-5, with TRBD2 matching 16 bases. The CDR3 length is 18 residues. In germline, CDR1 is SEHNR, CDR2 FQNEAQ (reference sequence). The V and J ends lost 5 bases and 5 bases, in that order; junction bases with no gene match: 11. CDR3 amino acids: CASSTGLAGGPHVETQYF. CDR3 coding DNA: TGTGCCAGCAGCACGGGACTAGCGGGAGGGCCTCATGTGGAGACCCAGTACTTC.

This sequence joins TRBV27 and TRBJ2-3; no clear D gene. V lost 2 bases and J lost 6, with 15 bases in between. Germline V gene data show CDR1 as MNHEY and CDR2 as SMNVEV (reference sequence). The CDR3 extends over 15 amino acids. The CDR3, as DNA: TGTGCCAGCAGTTTAATTCCCGAATTAGGGGATACGCAGTATTTT. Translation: CASSLIPELGDTQYF.

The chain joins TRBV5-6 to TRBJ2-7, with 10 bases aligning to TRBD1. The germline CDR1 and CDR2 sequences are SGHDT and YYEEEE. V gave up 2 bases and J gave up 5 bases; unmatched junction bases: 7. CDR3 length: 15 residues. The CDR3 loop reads CASSFPGTGAHEQYF. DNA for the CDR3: TGTGCCAGCAGCTTCCCCGGGACAGGGGCCCACGAGCAGTACTTC.

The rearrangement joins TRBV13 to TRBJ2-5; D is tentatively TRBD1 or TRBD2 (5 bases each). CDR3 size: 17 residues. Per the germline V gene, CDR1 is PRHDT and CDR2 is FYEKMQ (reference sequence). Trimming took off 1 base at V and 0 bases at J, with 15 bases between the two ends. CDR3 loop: CASSLVGDLLDQETQYF. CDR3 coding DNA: TGTGCCAGCAGCTTAGTAGGGGACCTCTTGGACCAAGAGACCCAGTACTTC.

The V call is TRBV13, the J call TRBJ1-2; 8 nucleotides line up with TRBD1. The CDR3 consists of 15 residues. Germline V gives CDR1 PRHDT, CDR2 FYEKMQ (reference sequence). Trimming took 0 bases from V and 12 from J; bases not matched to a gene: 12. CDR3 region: CASSLGKAETGEHTF. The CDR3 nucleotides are TGTGCCAGCAGCTTAGGAAAGGCCGAGACAGGGGAACACACCTTC.

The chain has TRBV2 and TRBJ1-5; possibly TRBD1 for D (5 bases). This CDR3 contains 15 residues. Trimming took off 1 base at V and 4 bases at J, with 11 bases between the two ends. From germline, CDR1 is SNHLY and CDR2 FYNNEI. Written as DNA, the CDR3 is TGTGCCAGCAGTGAAGGTGCCGACAGTAATCAGCCCCAGCATTTT. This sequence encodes CASSEGADSNQPQHF.

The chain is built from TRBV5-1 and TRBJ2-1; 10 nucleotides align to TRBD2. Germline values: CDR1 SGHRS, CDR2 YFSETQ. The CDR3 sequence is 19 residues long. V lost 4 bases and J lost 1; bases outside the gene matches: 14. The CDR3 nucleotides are TGCGCCAGCAGCGGGCAGCGGGAGGGCCTTTATGGGTCCTACAATGAGCAGTTCTTC. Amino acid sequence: CASSGQREGLYGSYNEQFF. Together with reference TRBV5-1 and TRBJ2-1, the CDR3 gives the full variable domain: KAGVTQTPRYLIKTRGQQVTLSCSPISGHRSVSWYQQTPGQGLQFLFEYFSETQRNKGNFPGRFSGRQFSNSRSEMNVSTLELGDSALYLCASSGQREGLYGSYNEQFFGPGTRLTVL.

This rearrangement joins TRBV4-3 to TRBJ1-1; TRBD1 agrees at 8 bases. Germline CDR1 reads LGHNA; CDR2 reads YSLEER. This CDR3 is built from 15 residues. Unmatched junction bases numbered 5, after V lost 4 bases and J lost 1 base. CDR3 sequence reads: CASSRLQGGNTEAFF. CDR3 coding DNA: TGCGCCAGCAGCCGCCTACAGGGGGGGAACACTGAAGCTTTCTTT.

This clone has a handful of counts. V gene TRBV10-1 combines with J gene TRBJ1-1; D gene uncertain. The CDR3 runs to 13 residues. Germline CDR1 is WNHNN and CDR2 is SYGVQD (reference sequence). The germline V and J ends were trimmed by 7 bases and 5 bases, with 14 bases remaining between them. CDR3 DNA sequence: TGCGCCAGCAAGGCAGCTAGAGGGACTGAAGCTTTCTTT. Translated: CASKAARGTEAFF.

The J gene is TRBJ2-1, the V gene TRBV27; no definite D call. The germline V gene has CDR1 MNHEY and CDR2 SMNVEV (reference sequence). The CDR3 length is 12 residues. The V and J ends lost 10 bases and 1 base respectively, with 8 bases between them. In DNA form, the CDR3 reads TGTGCCACCTACAATTCCTACAATGAGCAGTTCTTC. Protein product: CATYNSYNEQFF.